This T cell receptor (beta chain) was recovered during a study of blood T cell repertoires in COVID-19. Across the study: COVID-19 samples collected from the United States, Italy and Spain covered acute and convalescent phases. The cDNA or gDNA used as material had been derived from T cells, B-cell-depleted T cells, or PBMCs.

Per the authors' pipeline: It was from reference gene primer amplification that nucleated cell counts were estimated. TCRdb's table, derived via immunoSEQ multiplex PCR, lists solely in-frame clones and lacks some. V and J calls plus clone size are reproduced from that table; the DNA served to infer D and trimming. The repertoire consists of roughly 250,000 clones, with roughly 84% occurring once and the leading ten covering roughly 4.2%. Trimming at V came to 5 bases and at J to 12 bases, leaving 10 bases not matched to a gene. Germline CDR1 is MNHEY and CDR2 is SVGAGI. CDR3 length equals 13 residues.

The genes are TRBV6-5 and TRBJ1-1, with TRBD1 identical over 9 bases. The sample taken for sequencing was peripheral blood. This TCR came from a woman in her 40s with active or convalescent COVID-19. The CDR3 bases are TGTGCCAGCAGTCGAGGGACAGGGATGAAGTCTTTCTTT. Its protein product is CASSRGTGMKSFF.